What follows are 27 T cell receptor beta chains derived from one specimen sequenced in a study of CD8 T cells in ankylosing spondylitis. Each CDR3 protein is one row after TCRdb ran MiXCR on the 5' RACE reads. This table has about 260,000 distinct CDR3 sequences, around 19% appearing once. Sequencing was performed on blood, either unsorted or a sorted T cell fraction (not recorded which). All receptors come from a male donor with ankylosing spondylitis or in good health (not recorded which).

This clonotype was seen many times. The chain combines TRBV5-1 with TRBJ1-4; a weak D match, TRBD1 (6 bases). The CDR3 is 16 amino acids. Per the germline V gene, CDR1 is SGHRS and CDR2 is YFSETQ. Deletions cut 0 bases from V and 2 bases from J, with 11 bases between. The DNA for the CDR3 is TGCGCCAGCAGCTTGGAAGTACAGGGCACTAATGAAAAACTGTTTTTT. Encoded protein: CASSLEVQGTNEKLFF.

This clonotype has only a few counts. The V and J genes are TRBV5-1 and TRBJ2-2; 7 nucleotides align to TRBD2. This CDR3 spans 15 amino acids. V was clipped by 5 bases and J by 1 base; unmatched bases: 5. Per the germline V gene, CDR1 is SGHRS and CDR2 is YFSETQ. CDR3 amino acids: CASSYSSGNTGELFF. CDR3 DNA: TGCGCCAGCAGTTATTCTAGCGGGAACACCGGGGAGCTGTTTTTT. Using reference TRBV5-1 and TRBJ2-2 for the parts outside the CDR3, the full variable domain is KAGVTQTPRYLIKTRGQQVTLSCSPISGHRSVSWYQQTPGQGLQFLFEYFSETQRNKGNFPGRFSGRQFSNSRSEMNVSTLELGDSALYLCASSYSSGNTGELFFGEGSRLTVL.

This clonotype was seen a handful of times. This rearrangement joins TRBV27 to TRBJ2-5; 13 bases align to TRBD2. After removal of 6 bases from V and 5 bases from J, the junction contained 3 bases not matched to a gene. This CDR3 has 14 residues. Looked up from germline, CDR1 is MNHEY and CDR2 is SMNVEV (reference sequence). CDR3 loop: CASRLAGGRETQYF. CDR3 coding DNA: TGTGCCAGCAGACTAGCGGGGGGGCGCGAGACCCAGTACTTC.

This clonotype appeared a few times. The J gene is TRBJ1-2, the V gene TRBV5-1; 9 bases are shared with TRBD1. The trim removed 0 bases at V and 3 bases at J, leaving 9 bases unmatched. The CDR3 sequence is 17 residues long. Germline values: CDR1 SGHRS, CDR2 YFSETQ. The CDR3 nucleotides are TGCGCCAGCAGCTTGGATGGATTCTGGACAGGGGACTATGGCTACACCTTC. Translation: CASSLDGFWTGDYGYTF. Based on the CDR3 plus reference TRBV5-1 and TRBJ1-2, the full variable domain is KAGVTQTPRYLIKTRGQQVTLSCSPISGHRSVSWYQQTPGQGLQFLFEYFSETQRNKGNFPGRFSGRQFSNSRSEMNVSTLELGDSALYLCASSLDGFWTGDYGYTFGSGTRLTVV.

The chain uses TRBV28 and TRBJ2-7; 8 bases are shared with TRBD2. The CDR3 extends over 14 amino acids. V was pared by 8 bases and J by 4 bases, with 10 bases of the junction left unmatched. Germline V gene sequence: CDR1 MDHEN, CDR2 SYDVKM. The CDR3 DNA is TGTGCCAGCGGGGGCGCGGGAGGAGGGTACGAGCAGTACGTC. Its protein product is CASGGAGGGYEQYV.

The chain joins TRBV15 to TRBJ1-3; tentative D call: TRBD1 (6 bases). V was pared by 0 bases and J by 3 bases, with 12 bases between. The V gene's germline CDR1 is LNHNV and CDR2 YYDKDF (reference sequence). The CDR3 extends over 16 amino acids. CDR3 sequence (DNA): TGTGCCACCAGCAGAGATCGGGGGGCAGTTGGAAACACCATATATTTT. It specifies CATSRDRGAVGNTIYF.

The chain recombines TRBV28 with TRBJ2-2, with 9 bases that match TRBD1. Looked up from germline, CDR1 is MDHEN and CDR2 is SYDVKM. This CDR3 comprises 16 residues. After removal of 7 bases from V and 5 bases from J, the junction contained 11 bases not matched to a gene. CDR3 amino acids: CASTPPTGGLTGELFF. DNA of the CDR3: TGTGCCAGCACCCCACCTACAGGGGGCTTAACCGGGGAGCTGTTTTTT.

The chain employs TRBV20-1 and TRBJ2-3; D tentatively reads TRBD1 or TRBD2 (5 bases each). The CDR3 sequence is 15 residues long. Germline V gives CDR1 DFQATT, CDR2 SNEGSKA (reference sequence). V was shortened by 0 bases and J by 2 bases, with 12 bases between the two germline ends. The CDR3 bases are TGCAGTGCTAGAGATTGGGGGAGAACCACAGATACGCAGTATTTT. Residues: CSARDWGRTTDTQYF.

This clonotype came up a few times. V gene TRBV10-3 combines with J gene TRBJ2-7; D is undetermined. V lost 3 bases, J lost 6 bases, and 12 bases lay in between. Germline V gene lookup returns CDR1 ENHRY and CDR2 SYGVKD. The CDR3 is made up of 13 amino acids. The CDR3: CAISDGPKREQYV. CDR3 DNA: TGTGCCATCAGTGACGGGCCTAAGCGCGAGCAGTACGTC.

This clonotype was counted only a few times. This chain uses TRBV27 with TRBJ1-1; 7 positions agree with TRBD1. The CDR3 is 15 residues long. J was trimmed by 2 bases and V by 5 bases; bases with no gene match: 8. Germline CDR1 is MNHEY and CDR2 is SMNVEV (reference sequence). The CDR3 here is CASSLTPGGNTEAFF. The CDR3 nucleotides read TGTGCCAGCAGTCTCACCCCAGGGGGTAACACTGAAGCTTTCTTT.

J is TRBJ2-5 and V is TRBV27, with a possible D match to TRBD1 (6 bases). V was cut by 8 bases and J by 3 bases, with 22 bases left in between. CDR1 is MNHEY, CDR2 SMNVEV, per germline (reference sequence). The CDR3 covers 16 residues. The CDR3 is CASASPTSTGKETQYF. The CDR3 DNA is TGTGCCAGCGCATCTCCCACCTCGACAGGAAAAGAGACCCAGTACTTC.

V and J are TRBV7-9 and TRBJ2-2; D is undetermined. The V end was cut by 7 bases, the J end by 3 bases, with 9 bases between. The V gene's germline CDR1 is SEHNR and CDR2 FQNEAQ (reference sequence). The length of the CDR3 is 13 residues. CDR3 nucleotides: TGTGCCAGCATCCCCTTCGACACCGGGGAGCTGTTTTTT. Its protein product is CASIPFDTGELFF.

This clonotype was detected only once. The J gene is TRBJ1-2, the V gene TRBV10-3, with 10 positions matching TRBD1. There are 14 residues in the CDR3. Germline-derived CDR1 and CDR2 are ENHRY and SYGVKD. V shed 6 bases, J shed 4 bases, and the junction held 5 bases outside the gene matches. The CDR3 sequence: CAIRPGTGVYGYTF. DNA of the CDR3: TGTGCCATCAGACCCGGGACAGGGGTCTATGGCTACACCTTC.

V gene TRBV20-1 combines with J gene TRBJ2-7; either TRBD1 or TRBD2 may supply D (6 bases each). Trimming shortened V by 0 bases and J by 7 bases, and 16 bases separated the two germline ends. There are 14 residues in the CDR3. Germline-derived CDR1 and CDR2 are DFQATT and SNEGSKA (reference sequence). In DNA, the CDR3 is TGCAGTGCTAGAGATGGGGGGCGGGTCTGGGAGCAGTACGTC. The encoded protein is CSARDGGRVWEQYV.

The V call is TRBV5-1, the J call TRBJ2-5, with 8 bases lining up with TRBD2. CDR1 and CDR2 (germline): SGHRS, YFSETQ. The trim removed 4 bases at V and 0 bases at J, leaving 5 bases unmatched. The CDR3 is 15 residues long. The CDR3 sequence is CASSQEGLDQETQYF. Here the CDR3 DNA reads TGCGCCAGCAGCCAAGAGGGACTAGACCAAGAGACCCAGTACTTC. Filled out from reference TRBV5-1 and TRBJ2-5, the complete variable domain reads KAGVTQTPRYLIKTRGQQVTLSCSPISGHRSVSWYQQTPGQGLQFLFEYFSETQRNKGNFPGRFSGRQFSNSRSEMNVSTLELGDSALYLCASSQEGLDQETQYFGPGTRLLVL.

This clonotype was found a few times. The rearrangement joins TRBV6-4 to TRBJ2-2; no firm D call. V dropped 7 bases and J dropped 4 bases, with 16 bases sitting between them. CDR3 size: 15 residues. Germline values: CDR1 MRHNA, CDR2 SNTAGT. The DNA of the CDR3 is TGTGCCAGCACTTCAAACCCAGGCTCCACCGGGGAGCTGTTTTTT. Amino acids: CASTSNPGSTGELFF.

This chain connects TRBV5-1 to TRBJ2-1; 13 positions agree with TRBD2. The germline CDR1 and CDR2 sequences are SGHRS and YFSETQ. This CDR3 spans 16 amino acids. With V trimmed by 3 bases and J by 5 bases, 5 bases remained unmatched. CDR3 region: CASSSGLAGAHNEQFF. Here the CDR3 DNA reads TGCGCCAGCAGCTCTGGACTAGCGGGGGCCCACAATGAGCAGTTCTTC.

The J gene is TRBJ2-2, the V gene TRBV29-1; D uncertain. CDR1 SQVTM and CDR2 ANQGSEA come from the germline V gene. There are 12 residues in the CDR3. The ends were cut back, 7 bases at V and 2 bases at J, with 8 bases in the middle. The CDR3 is CSDGSNTGELFF. The CDR3 nucleotides read TGCAGCGATGGATCAAACACCGGGGAGCTGTTTTTT.

This clonotype was seen a handful of times. The chain combines TRBV9 with TRBJ2-3, with D perhaps TRBD1 (7 bases). Germline V CDR1 and CDR2: SGDLS, YYNGEE. Trimming took 1 base from V and 6 from J, leaving 12 bases between them. The CDR3 is 14 amino acids. Written as DNA, the CDR3 is TGTGCCAGCAGCGTACGATCAGGGGGGGATACGCAGTATTTT. Protein: CASSVRSGGDTQYF.

The chain has TRBV29-1 and TRBJ2-5, with D perhaps TRBD1 or TRBD2 (5 bases each). From germline, CDR1 is SQVTM and CDR2 ANQGSEA. The CDR3 covers 13 residues. V was clipped by 4 bases and J by 4 bases, with 13 bases between them. The DNA of the CDR3 is TGCAGCGTTGCCCCCGCGAGGGGAGAGACCCAGTACTTC. Translated: CSVAPARGETQYF. Combining the CDR3 with reference TRBV29-1 and TRBJ2-5 gives the whole variable domain SAVISQKPSRDICQRGTSLTIQCQVDSQVTMMFWYRQQPGQSLTLIATANQGSEATYESGFVIDKFPISRPNLTFSTLTVSNMSPEDSSIYLCSVAPARGETQYFGPGTRLLVL.

This clonotype has more than one count but fewer than ten. In nucleotides, the CDR3 is TGTGCCAGCAGCGTAGGGACTACTGGCAATCAGCCCCAGCATTTT. Amino acids: CASSVGTTGNQPQHF. This rearrangement joins TRBV9 to TRBJ1-5; no clear D gene. CDR1 is SGDLS and CDR2 is YYNGEE in the germline V gene. The CDR3 extends over 15 amino acids. The V end lost 0 bases, the J end lost 2 bases, and 9 bases lay between the germline ends. The entire variable domain, with the rest obtained from reference TRBV9 and TRBJ1-5, is as follows: DSGVTQTPKHLITATGQRVTLRCSPRSGDLSVYWYQQSLDQGLQFLIQYYNGEERAKGNILERFSAQQFPDLHSELNLSSLELGDSALYFCASSVGTTGNQPQHFGDGTRLSIL.

This clonotype was detected a few times. V usage is TRBV27 and J usage is TRBJ1-6, with D possibly being TRBD1 (5 bases). Germline V gene sequence: CDR1 MNHEY, CDR2 SMNVEV (reference sequence). The CDR3 runs to 13 residues. V lost 5 bases to trimming and J lost 13 bases, with 15 bases between them. The CDR3: CASSPPGPSPLHF. CDR3 sequence (DNA): TGTGCCAGCAGTCCGCCGGGACCTTCGCCCCTCCACTTT.

V and J are TRBV4-2 and TRBJ1-5; the match to TRBD1 covers 9 bases. Germline values: CDR1 LGHNA, CDR2 YNFKEQ. Trimming cost V 6 bases and J 6 bases; bases outside gene matches: 3. The CDR3 is 13 residues long. The CDR3: CASRGQGSQPQHF. CDR3 sequence (DNA): TGTGCCAGCAGAGGACAGGGGTCTCAGCCCCAGCATTTT.

Only a few counts were recorded for this clonotype. The CDR3 region has the DNA TGTGCCAGCACCGGCAGAGCAGGGAGAGGCACTGAAGCTTTCTTT. It yields the protein CASTGRAGRGTEAFF. This rearrangement joins TRBV3-1 to TRBJ1-1; possibly TRBD1 for D (5 bases). The germline V gene encodes CDR1 LGHDT and CDR2 YNNKEL (reference sequence). The CDR3 covers 15 residues. V was clipped by 7 bases and J by 4 bases, with 19 bases between them.

J is TRBJ2-1 and V is TRBV20-1, with 11 bases lining up with TRBD2. The CDR3 runs to 16 residues. With V trimmed by 3 bases and J by 0 bases, 4 bases remained unmatched. The V gene's germline CDR1 is DFQATT and CDR2 SNEGSKA (reference sequence). The CDR3 reads CSARDSGGASYNEQFF. The CDR3 DNA is TGCAGTGCTAGGGATAGCGGGGGGGCCTCCTACAATGAGCAGTTCTTC.

V is TRBV5-5 and J is TRBJ2-2, with 9 bases identical to TRBD1. Per the germline V gene, CDR1 is SGHKS and CDR2 is YYEKEE (reference sequence). CDR3 length: 14 amino acids. V was clipped by 4 bases and J by 6 bases; unmatched bases: 4. This CDR3 is CASSRTGVAGELFF. The CDR3 nucleotides read TGTGCCAGCAGCCGGACAGGGGTAGCCGGGGAGCTGTTTTTT. The full variable domain, rest sourced from reference TRBV5-5 and TRBJ2-2, is DAGVTQSPTHLIKTRGQQVTLRCSPISGHKSVSWYQQVLGQGPQFIFQYYEKEERGRGNFPDRFSARQFPNYSSELNVNALLLGDSALYLCASSRTGVAGELFFGEGSRLTVL.

Concerning this clonotype: It may be a read error: a sequence one base away is much more abundant. V usage is TRBV6-4 and J usage is TRBJ1-2; no clear D gene. This CDR3 is built from 14 residues. CDR1 is MRHNA and CDR2 is SNTAGT in the germline V gene. This chain's CDR3 is CASSPSGYDYDYTF. The DNA for the CDR3 is TGTGCCAGCAGTCCGTCGGGATACGACTATGACTACACCTTC.